The 26 T cell receptor beta chains below come from one sample, sequenced in a study of shared clonotypes between healthy human individuals. It was CD45RO-negative cells, positively selected for CCR7, that made up naive CD8 cells, with terminally differentiated effector memory CD45RA+ cells excluded. Method: immunoSEQ multiplex PCR; TCRdb's copy keeps in-frame clones and lacks some. The repertoire consists of roughly 1,800,000 clones, with around 96% occurring once and the leading ten covering 0.9% to 1.5%. The sequenced sample was naive CD8+ T cells sorted from blood. The source is a young man in good health.

The chain has TRBV10-3 and TRBJ1-2, with 8 bases lining up with TRBD1. This CDR3 region has 11 residues. Trimming took 10 bases from V and 4 from J; bases not matched to a gene: 2. Germline V gene lookup returns CDR1 ENHRY and CDR2 SYGVKD. This chain's CDR3 is CATTGGYGYTF. In DNA, the CDR3 is TGTGCCACAACAGGGGGCTATGGCTACACCTTC.

This clone has only one observation. The sample contains more than one DNA sequence encoding this CDR3. The rearrangement links TRBV19 to TRBJ1-1; D uncertain. V lost 3 bases to trimming and J lost 2 bases, with 4 bases between them. Per germline, CDR1 LNHDA and CDR2 SQIVND (reference sequence). This CDR3 contains 12 residues. In nucleotides, the CDR3 is TGTGCCAGTAGTATCTCAAACACTGAAGCTTTCTTT. It encodes CASSISNTEAFF.

The chain couples TRBV27 to TRBJ2-1, with a possible D match to TRBD1 (6 bases). This CDR3 is built from 14 residues. The germline V and J ends were trimmed by 5 bases and 5 bases, with 13 bases remaining between them. CDR1 is MNHEY and CDR2 is SMNVEV in the germline V gene (reference sequence). The CDR3 nucleotides read TGTGCCAGCAGTCTTTCAGGGGTAAACAATGAGCAGTTCTTC. Protein sequence: CASSLSGVNNEQFF.

V and J are TRBV10-2 and TRBJ2-7; D is possibly TRBD2 (6 bases). V was clipped by 5 bases and J by 4 bases, with 9 bases between them. CDR3 length: 12 residues. Germline V CDR1 and CDR2: WSHSY, SAAADI. CDR3 nucleotide sequence: TGCGCCAGCAGTATTGGGACTTACGAGCAGTACTTC. This encodes CASSIGTYEQYF.

Points on this clone: Other DNA variants within this sample encode the same CDR3. The chain employs TRBV5-6 and TRBJ2-3; D is unresolved. V lost 4 bases, J lost 0 bases, and 6 bases lay in between. CDR1 SGHDT and CDR2 YYEEEE come from the germline V gene. This CDR3 spans 13 amino acids. The CDR3 spells CASSPESTDTQYF. For the CDR3, the DNA is TGTGCCAGCAGCCCAGAGAGCACAGATACGCAGTATTTT.

The chain couples TRBV28 to TRBJ2-1, with D possibly matching TRBD1 (5 bases). CDR1 MDHEN and CDR2 SYDVKM come from the germline V gene. CDR3 length equals 14 residues. V lost 6 bases and J lost 4, with 13 bases in between. The CDR3 sequence is CASSPPTEYNEQFF. In DNA, the CDR3 is TGTGCCAGCAGCCCCCCGACAGAGTACAATGAGCAGTTCTTC.

This clone was seen only once. The V and J genes are TRBV13 and TRBJ2-1; TRBD2 agrees at 13 bases. V was pared by 3 bases and J by 7 bases, with 9 bases of the junction left unmatched. Per germline, CDR1 PRHDT and CDR2 FYEKMQ (reference sequence). The CDR3 is 17 amino acids. The chain's CDR3 is CASSLGGLAGSLNEQFF. CDR3 DNA: TGTGCCAGCAGCTTGGGGGGACTAGCGGGATCTCTGAATGAGCAGTTCTTC.

J is TRBJ1-1 and V is TRBV4-2; D ambiguous. The CDR3 is 14 amino acids. Germline V CDR1 and CDR2: LGHNA, YNFKEQ. V lost 0 bases, J lost 7 bases, and 12 bases lay in between. The CDR3 coding sequence is TGTGCCAGCAGCCAAGAATGGGAAAGAGGTGAAGCTTTCTTT. The encoded protein is CASSQEWERGEAFF.

This clone was detected once. The chain is built from TRBV7-9 and TRBJ1-3, with D perhaps TRBD1 (5 bases). There are 16 residues in the CDR3. The germline V gene encodes CDR1 SEHNR and CDR2 FQNEAQ (reference sequence). V gave up 5 bases and J gave up 4 bases, with 18 bases separating them. Here the CDR3 DNA reads TGTGCCAGCAGCCCCCCGGGGCCCGGGGCCGGAAACACCATATATTTT. It encodes CASSPPGPGAGNTIYF.

The rearrangement uses TRBV18 and TRBJ2-3, with TRBD1 matching over 9 bases. V trimming: 2 bases; J trimming: 3 bases; junction bases outside the gene matches: 3. This CDR3 contains 15 residues. Per germline, CDR1 KGHSH and CDR2 LQKENI. The DNA for the CDR3 is TGTGCCAGCTCACCAGGGACAGGGTGGACAGATACGCAGTATTTT. Its protein product is CASSPGTGWTDTQYF.

This clone was seen only once. The chain joins TRBV29-1 to TRBJ2-7; no clear D gene. The V end lost 2 bases, the J end lost 2 bases, and 4 bases lay between the germline ends. CDR3 length: 11 amino acids. The germline V gene encodes CDR1 SQVTM and CDR2 ANQGSEA. The chain's CDR3 is CSVENAYEQYF. CDR3 sequence (DNA): TGCAGCGTTGAAAATGCCTACGAGCAGTACTTC.

The chain has TRBV27 and TRBJ2-3; D assignment may be TRBD1 or TRBD2 (5 bases each). CDR3 size: 17 residues. V was pared by 6 bases and J by 2 bases, with 21 bases between. Per the germline V gene, CDR1 is MNHEY and CDR2 is SMNVEV (reference sequence). CDR3 region: CASSPLGTQYLTDTQYF. The DNA for the CDR3 is TGTGCCAGCAGCCCACTAGGGACGCAATACCTCACAGATACGCAGTATTTT.

The count of this clone is one. The sample holds other DNA sequences that translate to the same CDR3. The rearrangement links TRBV27 to TRBJ2-1, with 7 bases aligning to TRBD2. Trimming at V came to 7 bases and at J to 0 bases, leaving 6 bases not matched to a gene. The CDR3 spans 15 residues. Looked up from germline, CDR1 is MNHEY and CDR2 is SMNVEV (reference sequence). CDR3 sequence reads: CASTSGGLSYNEQFF. The CDR3, as DNA: TGTGCCAGCACCTCGGGGGGTCTCTCCTACAATGAGCAGTTCTTC.

V usage is TRBV7-9 and J usage is TRBJ2-1, with unresolved D. V lost 10 bases and J lost 7, with 11 bases in between. This CDR3 has 11 amino acids. CDR1 is SEHNR and CDR2 is FQNEAQ in the germline V gene (reference sequence). The CDR3 DNA reads as TGTGCCACGTCCCCGGGTAATGAGCAGTTCTTC. Its translation: CATSPGNEQFF.

This clone has just a few counts. The chain employs TRBV19 and TRBJ2-7, with 9 bases identical to TRBD1. The V and J ends lost 8 bases and 3 bases, in that order; junction bases with no gene match: 5. The V gene's germline CDR1 is LNHDA and CDR2 SQIVND (reference sequence). The CDR3 sequence is 13 residues long. The CDR3 reads CASAGTGHYEQYF. Here the CDR3 DNA reads TGTGCCAGTGCCGGGACAGGGCACTACGAGCAGTACTTC.

This clone occurred once. The CDR3 region has the DNA TGTGCCAGCAACAGACAGACCTTACCCCTCCACTTT. This gives the protein CASNRQTLPLHF. This rearrangement joins TRBV13 to TRBJ1-6; the D gene is possibly TRBD1 (5 bases). The germline gives CDR1 PRHDT, CDR2 FYEKMQ (reference sequence). This CDR3 has 12 residues. The V and J ends lost 7 bases and 12 bases respectively, with 13 bases between them.

The sample holds one count of this clone. The V gene is TRBV4-1, the J gene TRBJ2-6; 8 positions match TRBD2. The germline V gene encodes CDR1 MGHRA and CDR2 YSYEKL. V trimming: 4 bases; J trimming: 0 bases; junction bases outside the gene matches: 8. The CDR3 covers 18 residues. This CDR3 reads CASSPGGGPFSGANVLTF. In DNA, the CDR3 is TGCGCCAGCAGCCCCGGGGGGGGCCCCTTCTCTGGGGCCAACGTCCTGACTTTC.

This chain links TRBV29-1 with TRBJ1-1; possibly TRBD1 for D (6 bases). The CDR3 covers 12 residues. CDR1 is SQVTM and CDR2 is ANQGSEA in the germline V gene. This CDR3 is CTDQGSETEAFF. The CDR3 nucleotides read TGCACTGACCAGGGGAGTGAAACTGAAGCTTTCTTT.

The J gene is TRBJ2-4, the V gene TRBV5-5, with D unclear. The CDR3 runs to 14 residues. The V end was cut by 4 bases, the J end by 0 bases, with 8 bases between. CDR1 is SGHKS, CDR2 YYEKEE, per germline (reference sequence). This CDR3 reads CASSGSLAKNIQYF. CDR3 sequence (DNA): TGTGCCAGCAGCGGAAGCTTAGCCAAAAACATTCAGTACTTC.

Only one count was recorded for this clone. This chain uses TRBV13 with TRBJ1-6, with 9 bases matching TRBD1. This CDR3 has 16 amino acids. The germline CDR1 and CDR2 sequences are PRHDT and FYEKMQ (reference sequence). V lost 5 bases, J lost 4 bases, and 6 bases stayed unmatched. The CDR3 sequence: CASSLQGAEYNSPLHF. The CDR3 DNA reads TGTGCCAGCAGCCTACAGGGGGCGGAGTATAATTCACCCCTCCACTTT.

The J gene is TRBJ1-2, the V gene TRBV25-1; 11 bases map to TRBD1. This CDR3 comprises 17 residues. From germline, CDR1 is MGHDK and CDR2 SYGVNS. V lost 6 bases, J lost 8 bases, and 17 bases stayed unmatched. The CDR3 sequence is CASSNRTGGASSFGYTF. In DNA form, the CDR3 reads TGTGCCAGCAGCAACAGGACAGGGGGCGCGAGTTCGTTCGGCTACACCTTC.

A few counts support this clone. J is TRBJ1-6 and V is TRBV19; 7 nucleotides line up with TRBD1. There are 14 residues in the CDR3. Germline CDR1 reads LNHDA; CDR2 reads SQIVND (reference sequence). Trimming at V came to 6 bases and at J to 8 bases, leaving 7 bases not matched to a gene. Here the CDR3 reads CASRHGTDYSPLHF. The CDR3 DNA reads TGTGCCAGTAGGCACGGGACAGACTATTCACCCCTCCACTTT.

The chain recombines TRBV2 with TRBJ2-2; D is tentatively TRBD1 or TRBD2 (5 bases each). The CDR3 spans 15 residues. CDR1 and CDR2 from the germline V gene are SNHLY and FYNNEI. V shed 3 bases and J shed 4 bases, with 12 bases lying between them. The CDR3 spells CASSDRQGVTGELFF. CDR3 nucleotide sequence: TGTGCCAGCAGTGATCGGCAGGGAGTCACCGGGGAGCTGTTTTTT.

V and J are TRBV7-9 and TRBJ2-7; D may be TRBD2 (5 bases). In germline, CDR1 is SEHNR, CDR2 FQNEAQ (reference sequence). The V gene lost 5 bases and the J gene lost 5 bases, with 19 bases spanning the gap. The CDR3 contains 15 residues. CDR3 sequence (DNA): TGTGCCAGCAGCAGATCGATAGCACCGCGGGACGAGCAGTACTTC. This encodes CASSRSIAPRDEQYF.

The rearrangement joins TRBV5-8 to TRBJ1-1; D not certain. V was cut by 3 bases and J by 0 bases, with 12 bases left in between. The CDR3 loop spans 15 amino acids. CDR1 and CDR2 (germline): SGHTS, YDEGEE. The CDR3 sequence is CASSSPGFVNTEAFF. The CDR3 DNA sequence: TGTGCCAGCAGCTCCCCGGGATTCGTGAACACTGAAGCTTTCTTT.

The V gene is TRBV19, the J gene TRBJ1-1; D call uncertain. The germline CDR1 and CDR2 sequences are LNHDA and SQIVND (reference sequence). This CDR3 spans 13 amino acids. V shed 4 bases and J shed 0 bases, with 6 bases lying between them. The CDR3 DNA reads TGTGCCAGTAGTAATGCGGTGAACACTGAAGCTTTCTTT. As protein: CASSNAVNTEAFF.